The 21 T cell receptor beta chains in this list originate from one sample, sequenced in a study of cytomegalovirus exposure and HLA in healthy donors. 13 Jbeta primers and 60 Vbeta primers were used for the PCR. Generated by immunoSEQ multiplex PCR, the TCRdb table keeps only in-frame clones and is missing some. The table has some 190,000 clones, 60% to 85% seen once. The source material was PBMCs. These receptors all stem from a man younger than 35 in good health and CMV-seronegative.

The chain links TRBV11-3 to TRBJ1-1; TRBD1 matches at 7 bases. This CDR3 has 14 residues. Germline-derived CDR1 and CDR2 are SGHNT and YENEEA. V gave up 4 bases and J gave up 1 base; unmatched junction bases: 3. CDR3 sequence: CASSSTGPNTEAFF. CDR3 sequence (DNA): TGTGCCAGCAGCTCGACAGGGCCGAACACTGAAGCTTTCTTT.

V usage is TRBV27 and J usage is TRBJ2-1; 7 bases are shared with TRBD2. The CDR3 totals 17 residues. The germline V gene encodes CDR1 MNHEY and CDR2 SMNVEV (reference sequence). The ends lost 2 bases at V and 6 bases at J; junction bases unmatched: 13. This CDR3 reads CASSLLFGGGFSNEQFF. The CDR3 nucleotides read TGTGCCAGCAGTTTACTTTTCGGGGGAGGGTTCTCCAATGAGCAGTTCTTC.

This clone was counted a single time. This chain links TRBV6-1 with TRBJ1-5; no clear D. There are 12 residues in the CDR3. Germline V gene data show CDR1 as MNHNS and CDR2 as SASEGT. V was pared by 6 bases and J by 9 bases, with 12 bases between. This CDR3 is CASRVLAGPQHF. The CDR3 DNA reads as TGTGCCAGCAGAGTACTCGCGGGGCCCCAGCATTTT.

The rearrangement joins TRBV29-1 to TRBJ1-2, with unresolved D. The CDR3 runs to 11 residues. V lost 7 bases and J 2 bases, leaving 8 bases between the germline ends. From germline, CDR1 is SQVTM and CDR2 ANQGSEA. The chain's CDR3 is CSGTVNYGYTF. In DNA form, the CDR3 reads TGCAGCGGTACAGTAAACTATGGCTACACCTTC.

The chain couples TRBV9 to TRBJ1-6, with no clear D. The V end was cut by 0 bases, the J end by 10 bases, with 8 bases between. The V gene's germline CDR1 is SGDLS and CDR2 YYNGEE. The CDR3 sequence is 13 residues long. CDR3 loop: CASSVVGGSPLHF. The DNA of the CDR3 is TGTGCCAGCAGCGTAGTCGGCGGATCACCCCTCCACTTT.

The V gene is TRBV7-6, the J gene TRBJ2-1; 9 nucleotides line up with TRBD1. This CDR3 spans 15 amino acids. Looked up from germline, CDR1 is SGHVS and CDR2 is FNYEAQ. J was trimmed by 4 bases and V by 5 bases; bases with no gene match: 6. CDR3 region: CASSRQTGGYNEQFF. The CDR3 nucleotides read TGTGCCAGCAGCCGGCAGACAGGGGGATACAATGAGCAGTTCTTC.

J is TRBJ1-2 and V is TRBV6-5; 11 positions match TRBD1. V lost 4 bases, J lost 8 bases, and 9 bases stayed unmatched. Germline V gene sequence: CDR1 MNHEY, CDR2 SVGAGI. The length of the CDR3 is 15 residues. The CDR3 sequence: CASSSSDRGLKGYTF. CDR3 coding DNA: TGTGCCAGCAGTTCCTCGGACAGGGGGCTAAAGGGCTACACCTTC.

V and J are TRBV6-1 and TRBJ2-6, with D perhaps matching TRBD1 (6 bases). Germline-derived CDR1 and CDR2 are MNHNS and SASEGT. V was clipped by 8 bases and J by 0 bases, with 8 bases between them. The CDR3 runs 14 residues. CDR3 sequence: CASPGDSGANVLTF. The CDR3 DNA reads as TGTGCCAGCCCAGGGGACTCTGGGGCCAACGTCCTGACTTTC.

This clone was recorded a few times. V and J are TRBV5-4 and TRBJ2-7; D ambiguous. CDR3 size: 14 residues. Germline V lookup: CDR1 SGHNT, CDR2 YYREEE (reference sequence). Trimming stripped 5 bases from V and 0 bases from J, with 12 bases between. The CDR3 loop is CASRQEQSSYEQYF. CDR3 bases: TGTGCCAGCAGGCAGGAACAGAGCTCCTACGAGCAGTACTTC.

The chain combines TRBV30 with TRBJ1-2; 7 positions match TRBD1. With V trimmed by 3 bases and J by 8 bases, 9 bases remained unmatched. The CDR3 is made up of 13 amino acids. Germline V lookup: CDR1 GTSNPN, CDR2 SVGIG (reference sequence). Here the CDR3 reads CAWSPTGDGGYTF. CDR3 nucleotides: TGTGCCTGGAGCCCAACAGGGGATGGGGGCTACACCTTC.

The chain links TRBV9 to TRBJ2-2, with TRBD1 matching 8 bases. This CDR3 is built from 14 residues. V lost 4 bases and J lost 8; bases outside the gene matches: 7. CDR1 is SGDLS and CDR2 is YYNGEE in the germline V gene. The CDR3, as DNA: TGTGCCAGCAGCCTGGGGACAGGAGCAGGGGAGCTGTTTTTT. Protein: CASSLGTGAGELFF.

The genes are TRBV29-1 and TRBJ2-3; 12 bases align to TRBD2. After removal of 6 bases from V and 6 bases from J, the junction contained 7 bases not matched to a gene. CDR3 size: 14 residues. The germline V gene encodes CDR1 SQVTM and CDR2 ANQGSEA. The CDR3 is CSVATSGSWDTQYF. The CDR3 DNA sequence: TGCAGCGTGGCGACTAGCGGGAGTTGGGATACGCAGTATTTT.

This clone turned up a few times. The rearrangement joins TRBV2 to TRBJ2-5, with 7 nucleotides matching TRBD1. The junction had 13 bases not matched to a gene; V was cut back by 7 bases and J by 5 bases. The germline gives CDR1 SNHLY, CDR2 FYNNEI. The CDR3 sequence is 15 residues long. Here the CDR3 reads CASNQDRSTRETQYF. For the CDR3, the DNA is TGTGCCAGCAACCAGGACAGGTCCACGCGGGAGACCCAGTACTTC. The whole variable domain, remainder taken from reference TRBV2 and TRBJ2-5, is EPEVTQTPSHQVTQMGQEVILRCVPISNHLYFYWYRQILGQKVEFLVSFYNNEISEKSEIFDDQFSVERPDGSNFTLKIRSTKLEDSAMYFCASNQDRSTRETQYFGPGTRLLVL.

This clone was observed a single time. The V call is TRBV5-4, the J call TRBJ2-5; D perhaps matches TRBD1 (6 bases). CDR1 and CDR2 (germline): SGHNT, YYREEE (reference sequence). Trimming removed 4 bases at V and 2 bases at J, with 9 bases between. The CDR3 is 13 amino acids. Here the CDR3 reads CASSTGQQETQYF. The CDR3 DNA sequence: TGTGCCAGCAGCACCGGACAGCAAGAGACCCAGTACTTC.

This clone appeared once. V and J are TRBV28 and TRBJ1-2; possibly TRBD1 for D (6 bases). The V end lost 7 bases, the J end lost 2 bases, and 11 bases lay between the germline ends. The CDR3 runs to 13 residues. Germline values: CDR1 MDHEN, CDR2 SYDVKM. CDR3 DNA sequence: TGTGCCAGCAATGGGGGCCGAAACTATGGCTACACCTTC. Its protein product is CASNGGRNYGYTF.

This clone was observed a few times. The V and J genes are TRBV18 and TRBJ2-2; 7 positions agree with TRBD1. Germline trimming cut 4 bases from V and 0 bases from J; bases unmatched to any gene: 8. The germline gives CDR1 KGHSH, CDR2 LQKENI. The CDR3 totals 17 residues. This CDR3 reads CASSLTVQGANTGELFF. CDR3 nucleotide sequence: TGTGCCAGCTCACTCACCGTCCAGGGGGCGAACACCGGGGAGCTGTTTTTT.

The V call is TRBV5-1, the J call TRBJ2-3, with D perhaps matching TRBD2 (7 bases). The V gene lost 7 bases and the J gene lost 5 bases, with 17 bases spanning the gap. The CDR3 extends over 14 amino acids. Germline V gene lookup returns CDR1 SGHRS and CDR2 YFSETQ. CDR3 in amino acids: CASAPWGGLDTQYF. CDR3 nucleotides: TGCGCCAGCGCGCCATGGGGGGGCCTAGATACGCAGTATTTT. Filled out from reference TRBV5-1 and TRBJ2-3, the complete variable domain reads KAGVTQTPRYLIKTRGQQVTLSCSPISGHRSVSWYQQTPGQGLQFLFEYFSETQRNKGNFPGRFSGRQFSNSRSEMNVSTLELGDSALYLCASAPWGGLDTQYFGPGTRLTVL.

The genes are TRBV7-2 and TRBJ2-7; unclear D gene. V lost 2 bases, J lost 0 bases, and 17 bases lay in between. Per the germline V gene, CDR1 is SGHTA and CDR2 is FQGNSA. The CDR3 has 17 amino acids. DNA of the CDR3: TGTGCCAGCAGCTTAAGTGTTGGCTCCCTAGGCTCCTACGAGCAGTACTTC. It encodes CASSLSVGSLGSYEQYF.

This clone has only one observation. The gene calls are TRBV30 and TRBJ2-7; TRBD2 is a possible D gene (7 bases). This CDR3 has 16 amino acids. V was shortened by 0 bases and J by 9 bases, with 24 bases between the two germline ends. CDR1 is GTSNPN and CDR2 is SVGIG in the germline V gene (reference sequence). The CDR3 region is CAWSVLRGGRRGAQYF. DNA of the CDR3: TGTGCCTGGAGTGTACTCCGGGGAGGGAGGAGGGGGGCGCAGTACTTC.

The chain is built from TRBV6-6 and TRBJ1-5; no reliable D call. The germline V gene encodes CDR1 MNHNY and CDR2 SVGAGI (reference sequence). The CDR3 is made up of 13 amino acids. V lost 2 bases and J 3 bases, leaving 5 bases between the germline ends. The CDR3 spells CASSYPYNQPQHF. DNA for the CDR3: TGTGCCAGCAGTTACCCTTACAATCAGCCCCAGCATTTT.

The chain combines TRBV21-1 with TRBJ1-6. TRBV21-1 is designated a pseudogene. The length of the CDR3 is 15 residues. The DNA for the CDR3 is TGTGCCAGCAGCTTTCGGGGGGTTTCCGGGTCACCCCTCCACTTT. As protein: CASSFRGVSGSPLHF.